Following are 29 T cell receptor beta chains from one sample sequenced in a study of T cells in localized non-small cell lung cancer. Produced via immunoSEQ multiplex PCR; TCRdb's table is partial and in-frame only. This table holds 130,000 or so clones, around 90% found once. Source: peripheral blood, taken before any cancer treatment. These TCRs come from a female donor over 55 with stage I lung adenocarcinoma.

The gene calls are TRBV5-1 and TRBJ1-2, with TRBD1 identical over 10 bases. Germline loops: CDR1 SGHRS, CDR2 YFSETQ. Trimming took 2 bases from V and 3 from J; bases not matched to a gene: 4. The CDR3 consists of 15 residues. The CDR3 DNA reads TGCGCCAGCAGCTTTTCCGGACAGGGGGACTATGGCTACACCTTC. Protein product: CASSFSGQGDYGYTF.

The chain combines TRBV4-1 with TRBJ1-4, with 7 bases lining up with TRBD1. The ends lost 0 bases at V and 8 bases at J; junction bases unmatched: 6. The CDR3 totals 15 residues. Germline V CDR1 and CDR2: MGHRA, YSYEKL. The CDR3 nucleotides read TGCGCCAGCAGCCAAGAGGGACAGAGCGGCGAAAAACTGTTTTTT. Translation: CASSQEGQSGEKLFF.

The J gene is TRBJ2-1, the V gene TRBV10-1; 7 bases map to TRBD2. The germline V gene encodes CDR1 WNHNN and CDR2 SYGVQD (reference sequence). V lost 3 bases and J lost 12; bases outside the gene matches: 11. This CDR3 has 14 amino acids. The CDR3 DNA is TGCGCCAGCAGTGAAGGGACTACCGGCGGGGGGCAGTTCTTC. Its translation: CASSEGTTGGGQFF.

This chain connects TRBV28 to TRBJ2-7; 9 bases are a match to TRBD1. The J segment lost 1 base and the V segment lost 8 bases, leaving 9 bases of the junction unmatched. The CDR3 covers 15 residues. CDR1 and CDR2 (germline): MDHEN, SYDVKM. Written as DNA, the CDR3 is TGTGCCAGCGTCGAACAGGGGGCTGGGTCCTACGAGCAGTACTTC. It is translated as CASVEQGAGSYEQYF.

The rearrangement uses TRBV10-3 and TRBJ1-2, with D possibly being TRBD1 (6 bases). Trimming took 3 bases from V and 3 from J, leaving 14 bases between them. The CDR3 sequence is 15 residues long. The germline CDR1 and CDR2 sequences are ENHRY and SYGVKD. The chain's CDR3 is CAISETRQVYYGYTF. Here the CDR3 DNA reads TGTGCCATCAGTGAAACCAGACAGGTATACTATGGCTACACCTTC.

This chain links TRBV5-4 with TRBJ2-3; perhaps TRBD1 as D (6 bases). Germline loops: CDR1 SGHNT, CDR2 YYREEE (reference sequence). The length of the CDR3 is 16 residues. Trimming took 4 bases from V and 5 from J, leaving 20 bases between them. The CDR3 DNA is TGTGCCAGCAGCCCGCGTCCAACAGGGACGGGAGATACGCAGTATTTT. Translated, it gives CASSPRPTGTGDTQYF.

V gene TRBV2 combines with J gene TRBJ2-7, with 7 positions matching TRBD1. The V and J ends lost 0 bases and 5 bases, in that order; junction bases with no gene match: 13. Germline CDR1 reads SNHLY; CDR2 reads FYNNEI. The CDR3 contains 17 residues. CDR3: CASSEALLAGGPHEQYF. The CDR3 DNA is TGTGCCAGCAGTGAAGCGCTTCTGGCAGGGGGTCCCCACGAGCAGTACTTC.

This rearrangement joins TRBV6-4 to TRBJ2-1; 10 nucleotides line up with TRBD2. Germline CDR1 is MRHNA and CDR2 is SNTAGT. J lost 7 bases, V lost 4 bases, and 7 bases had no gene match. The CDR3 is 15 amino acids. The CDR3 loop reads CASSVLAGGNNEQFF. The CDR3 region has the DNA TGTGCCAGCAGTGTATTAGCGGGAGGAAATAATGAGCAGTTCTTC.

V gene TRBV18 combines with J gene TRBJ1-1; D gene uncertain. V lost 2 bases and J 0 bases, leaving 10 bases between the germline ends. The V gene's germline CDR1 is KGHSH and CDR2 LQKENI. The CDR3 extends over 15 amino acids. The CDR3 region has the DNA TGTGCCAGCTCACCAACGCGGATCATGAACACTGAAGCTTTCTTT. Its protein is CASSPTRIMNTEAFF.

The chain couples TRBV9 to TRBJ2-5, with D possibly matching TRBD1 (5 bases). The CDR3 runs 13 residues. V was clipped by 1 base and J by 5 bases, with 9 bases between them. Germline-derived CDR1 and CDR2 are SGDLS and YYNGEE. CDR3 DNA sequence: TGTGCCAGCAGCGTATCAGGGTTTGAGACCCAGTACTTC. It specifies CASSVSGFETQYF.

The V gene is TRBV9, the J gene TRBJ2-7; weak D call: TRBD2 (6 bases). The germline gives CDR1 SGDLS, CDR2 YYNGEE. The CDR3 contains 13 residues. Trimming stripped 3 bases from V and 3 bases from J, with 10 bases between. The CDR3 region is CASSAGTGYEQYF. Written as DNA, the CDR3 is TGTGCCAGCAGCGCCGGGACTGGCTACGAGCAGTACTTC.

The V and J genes are TRBV7-3 and TRBJ1-2; 9 nucleotides agree with TRBD1. The CDR3 spans 15 residues. Germline V CDR1 and CDR2: SGHTA, FQGTGA. The junction had 5 bases not matched to a gene; V was cut back by 5 bases and J by 1 base. CDR3 region: CASSGTGIVNYGYTF. In nucleotides, the CDR3 is TGTGCCAGCAGCGGGACAGGGATCGTTAACTATGGCTACACCTTC.

V gene TRBV6-5 combines with J gene TRBJ1-2; 7 bases fit TRBD1. CDR1 and CDR2 from the germline V gene are MNHEY and SVGAGI. The CDR3 sequence is 14 residues long. V shed 6 bases, J shed 7 bases, and the junction held 11 bases outside the gene matches. This CDR3 reads CASRSSRGAGGYTF. The CDR3 bases are TGTGCCAGCAGAAGCTCCAGGGGGGCTGGTGGCTACACCTTC.

The chain links TRBV7-3 to TRBJ2-4; weak D call: TRBD2 (5 bases). This CDR3 is built from 16 residues. CDR1 SGHTA and CDR2 FQGTGA come from the germline V gene. V was shortened by 0 bases and J by 8 bases, with 17 bases between the two germline ends. The CDR3 DNA sequence: TGTGCCAGCAGCTTAACAGGGTTGGGAGCTGGAGACATTCAGTACTTC. It translates to CASSLTGLGAGDIQYF.

The V gene is TRBV30, the J gene TRBJ2-3; tentatively, D is TRBD1 or TRBD2 (5 bases each). Trimming took 3 bases from V and 6 from J, leaving 16 bases between them. Germline-derived CDR1 and CDR2 are GTSNPN and SVGIG (reference sequence). The CDR3 is 14 amino acids. The CDR3 protein is CAWRGVHHLDTQYF. CDR3 sequence (DNA): TGTGCCTGGAGGGGGGTGCACCACCTGGATACGCAGTATTTT.

This clone was counted once. The J gene is TRBJ2-6, the V gene TRBV27; 8 nucleotides match TRBD1. Germline V gene data show CDR1 as MNHEY and CDR2 as SMNVEV (reference sequence). This CDR3 is 16 amino acids long. V lost 6 bases and J lost 0; bases outside the gene matches: 4. The CDR3 bases are TGTGCCAGCAGACAACAGGGGGGCTCTGGGGCCAACGTCCTGACTTTC. Translation gives CASRQQGGSGANVLTF.

The chain is built from TRBV9 and TRBJ1-1; D gene ambiguous. Germline values: CDR1 SGDLS, CDR2 YYNGEE. With 6 bases removed from V and 1 base from J, the gap between germline ends came to 10 bases. The length of the CDR3 is 13 residues. The CDR3 is CASNRPGNTEAFF. The DNA of the CDR3 is TGTGCCAGCAACCGACCCGGGAACACTGAAGCTTTCTTT.

V and J are TRBV5-4 and TRBJ2-1; 10 nucleotides agree with TRBD2. With 4 bases clipped from V and 5 bases from J, the junction kept 3 bases outside the gene matches. From germline, CDR1 is SGHNT and CDR2 YYREEE (reference sequence). The CDR3 is made up of 14 amino acids. The CDR3 loop reads CASSRTSGHNEQFF. The CDR3 DNA follows: TGTGCCAGCAGCAGGACTAGCGGTCACAATGAGCAGTTCTTC. Together with reference TRBV5-4 and TRBJ2-1, the CDR3 gives the full variable domain: ETGVTQSPTHLIKTRGQQVTLRCSSQSGHNTVSWYQQALGQGPQFIFQYYREEENGRGNFPPRFSGLQFPNYSSELNVNALELDDSALYLCASSRTSGHNEQFFGPGTRLTVL.

The V call is TRBV4-1, the J call TRBJ2-5, with D perhaps TRBD2 (6 bases). The CDR3 covers 13 residues. Deletions cut 1 base from V and 7 bases from J, with 10 bases between. Germline values: CDR1 MGHRA, CDR2 YSYEKL. Written as DNA, the CDR3 is TGCGCCAGCAGCCAAGTAACCGGGGGGACCCAGTACTTC. Translating gives CASSQVTGGTQYF.

J is TRBJ2-4 and V is TRBV5-1; TRBD1 matches at 8 bases. J lost 1 base, V lost 4 bases, and 7 bases had no gene match. This CDR3 has 16 residues. Germline values: CDR1 SGHRS, CDR2 YFSETQ. In DNA, the CDR3 is TGCGCCAGCAGCCCCTCGACAGGGGCGGCCAAAAACATTCAGTACTTC. Protein product: CASSPSTGAAKNIQYF. Based on the CDR3 plus reference TRBV5-1 and TRBJ2-4, the full variable domain is KAGVTQTPRYLIKTRGQQVTLSCSPISGHRSVSWYQQTPGQGLQFLFEYFSETQRNKGNFPGRFSGRQFSNSRSEMNVSTLELGDSALYLCASSPSTGAAKNIQYFGAGTRLSVL.

The chain has TRBV28 and TRBJ2-7, with 11 bases fitting TRBD2. From germline, CDR1 is MDHEN and CDR2 SYDVKM. CDR3 length: 18 amino acids. V gave up 5 bases and J gave up 0 bases; unmatched junction bases: 12. DNA of the CDR3: TGTGCCAGCAGTCGACGACTGACCGGGACTAGCGGCTCCTACGAGCAGTACTTC. It codes for CASSRRLTGTSGSYEQYF.

V gene TRBV28 combines with J gene TRBJ2-7; the D is unclear. The V and J ends lost 5 bases and 5 bases respectively, with 10 bases between them. This CDR3 comprises 12 residues. The V gene's germline CDR1 is MDHEN and CDR2 SYDVKM. This CDR3 reads CASSITKHEQYF. The CDR3 bases are TGTGCCAGCAGTATAACAAAGCACGAGCAGTACTTC.

The J gene is TRBJ2-5, the V gene TRBV25-1; 7 nucleotides agree with TRBD2. The CDR3 has 16 residues. Germline loops: CDR1 MGHDK, CDR2 SYGVNS. The junction had 12 bases not matched to a gene; V was cut back by 3 bases and J by 5 bases. In DNA, the CDR3 is TGTGCCAGCAGTGACGTGTCGGGGAGGGCCAGGGAGACCCAGTACTTC. Translating gives CASSDVSGRARETQYF. Drawing the rest from reference TRBV25-1 and TRBJ2-5, the complete variable domain is EADIYQTPRYLVIGTGKKITLECSQTMGHDKMYWYQQDPGMELHLIHYSYGVNSTEKGDLSSESTVSRIRTEHFPLTLESARPSHTSQYLCASSDVSGRARETQYFGPGTRLLVL.

V gene TRBV2 combines with J gene TRBJ2-3, with D perhaps TRBD1 (8 bases). Germline CDR1 and CDR2: SNHLY and FYNNEI. The V and J ends lost 9 bases and 1 base respectively, with 14 bases between them. The CDR3 length is 14 residues. CDR3 sequence (DNA): TGTGCCAGGGGGGGGACAGGCCGCACAGATACGCAGTATTTT. Protein product: CARGGTGRTDTQYF.

This chain joins TRBV11-2 and TRBJ2-3, with 7 bases identical to TRBD2. V lost 4 bases to trimming and J lost 5 bases; unmatched junction nucleotides: 6. In germline, CDR1 is SGHAT, CDR2 FQNNGV. This CDR3 has 14 residues. CDR3 residues: CASSYTREGDTQYF. The CDR3 bases are TGTGCCAGCAGCTACACGAGGGAGGGAGATACGCAGTATTTT.

The CDR3 coding sequence is TGTGCCAGCAGTTTTCAGGTACGGGGAGATGGCTACACCTTC. This encodes CASSFQVRGDGYTF. The rearrangement joins TRBV28 to TRBJ1-2; D is ambiguous. The CDR3 covers 14 residues. Germline lookup yields CDR1 MDHEN and CDR2 SYDVKM. The V end was cut by 3 bases, the J end by 6 bases, with 14 bases between.

CDR3 nucleotides: TGTGCCTGGAGCCCGGGACAGGGCGAGGCCTACGAGCAGTACTTC. It encodes CAWSPGQGEAYEQYF. The genes are TRBV30 and TRBJ2-7; 9 nucleotides match TRBD1. The germline V gene encodes CDR1 GTSNPN and CDR2 SVGIG (reference sequence). This CDR3 is 15 amino acids long. J lost 2 bases, V lost 3 bases, and 8 bases had no gene match.

The rearrangement uses TRBV28 and TRBJ2-6; D might be TRBD1 or TRBD2, each matching 5 bases. CDR1 and CDR2 (germline): MDHEN, SYDVKM. The CDR3 covers 19 residues. V was pared by 5 bases and J by 1 base, with 21 bases between. This CDR3 is CASSADLREISSGANVLTF. CDR3 DNA sequence: TGTGCCAGCAGTGCCGACCTCAGGGAGATTAGTTCTGGGGCCAACGTCCTGACTTTC.

The chain is built from TRBV30 and TRBJ1-2, with D possibly being TRBD1 (5 bases). This CDR3 contains 13 residues. Deletions cut 2 bases from V and 4 bases from J, with 11 bases between. Germline V lookup: CDR1 GTSNPN, CDR2 SVGIG (reference sequence). This chain's CDR3 is CAWSPRGGYGYTF. CDR3 in DNA: TGTGCCTGGAGTCCTCGGGGGGGCTATGGCTACACCTTC.